This T cell receptor (beta chain) was profiled in a study of blood T cell repertoires in COVID-19. In the study overall: Italy, Spain and the United States were the sources of the convalescent and acute COVID-19 samples. The analysed material was cDNA or gDNA that came from T cells, B-cell-depleted T cells, or PBMCs.

Per the study methods: Amplification from reference gene primers served as the basis for estimated nucleated cell counts. Produced via immunoSEQ multiplex PCR; TCRdb's table is partial and in-frame only. Clone size and the V and J calls come from that table; the DNA yielded D and trimming. Here the sample spans approximately 100,000 clones, 65% to 90% being singletons. In germline, CDR1 is SGHKS, CDR2 YYEKEE (reference sequence). Trimming took 5 bases from V and 1 from J; bases not matched to a gene: 15. The CDR3 has 18 residues. Recovered status in Cohort 3 required two negative PCRs, clearance, or symptom resolution.

This rearrangement joins TRBV5-5 to TRBJ2-3, with 8 nucleotides matching TRBD2. Sample: PBMCs or T cells enriched from blood (not recorded which). The sequence derives from a woman aged 45-59 years who had recovered from COVID-19. The CDR3 loop is CASSPHGAGAWGTDTQYF. CDR3 in DNA: TGTGCCAGCAGTCCACACGGAGCGGGGGCCTGGGGCACAGATACGCAGTATTTT.